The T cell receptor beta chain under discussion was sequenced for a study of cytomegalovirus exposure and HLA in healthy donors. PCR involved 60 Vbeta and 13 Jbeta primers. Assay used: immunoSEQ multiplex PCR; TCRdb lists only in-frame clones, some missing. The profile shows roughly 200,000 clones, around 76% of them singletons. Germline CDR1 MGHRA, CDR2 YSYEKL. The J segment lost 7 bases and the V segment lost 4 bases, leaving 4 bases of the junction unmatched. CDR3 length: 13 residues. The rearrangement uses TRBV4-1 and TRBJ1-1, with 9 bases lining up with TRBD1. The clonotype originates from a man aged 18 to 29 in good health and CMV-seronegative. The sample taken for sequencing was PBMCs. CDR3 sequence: CASSRGQGFEAFF. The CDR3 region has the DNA TGCGCCAGCAGCCGAGGACAGGGGTTTGAAGCTTTCTTT.